The next 5 T cell receptor beta chains were all read from a single sample in a study of sequential checkpoint blockade in melanoma. Treatment indicated: randomized to nivolumab then ipilimumab (arm A) or the reverse (arm B). Only in-frame clones appear in the TCRdb table, and some are missing; sequencing was by immunoSEQ multiplex PCR. The sample comprises roughly 5,000 clones, approximately 30% of which are singletons, and about 12% rests with the top ten. The specimen comprised tumor tissue (inferred from file names), sampled from a patient given nivolumab and ipilimumab in sequence. The receptor set was obtained from a human donor with melanoma.

The J gene is TRBJ2-2, the V gene TRBV18; 10 bases agree with TRBD2. The CDR3 loop spans 17 amino acids. Trimming took 2 bases from V and 5 from J; bases not matched to a gene: 8. CDR1 and CDR2 (germline): KGHSH, LQKENI. The CDR3 loop is CASSPTSGDVRTGELFF. CDR3 bases: TGTGCCAGCTCACCAACTAGCGGGGACGTCCGAACCGGGGAGCTGTTTTTT.

This clone was observed a few times. V is TRBV6-8 and J is TRBJ1-2; no definite D call. V was clipped by 6 bases and J by 3 bases, with 14 bases between them. Germline V CDR1 and CDR2: MNHGY, SAAAGT. This CDR3 has 14 residues. CDR3 DNA: TGTGCCAGCAGCCGTACCGGGAACTACTATGGCTACACCTTC. Amino acids: CASSRTGNYYGYTF.

Judged by abundance, this clone is medium-sized. The V and J genes are TRBV7-1 and TRBJ1-4, with D unresolved. TRBV7-1 is sorted into the ORF group, with uncertain function. This CDR3 has 14 residues. Trimming pared 3 bases from V and 7 bases from J, leaving 12 bases between. CDR3: CASSSPYSAEKLFF. CDR3 bases: TGTGCCAGCAGCTCCCCCTACAGCGCTGAAAAACTGTTTTTT.

This clone was counted only a few times. The J gene is TRBJ1-6, the V gene TRBV6-4, with 7 bases identical to TRBD1. Germline CDR1 MRHNA, CDR2 SNTAGT. V gave up 4 bases and J gave up 1 base; unmatched junction bases: 10. The CDR3 runs to 18 residues. The CDR3 region is CASSGDRTRESYNSPLHF. CDR3 DNA: TGTGCCAGCAGTGGGGACAGAACGCGAGAATCCTATAATTCACCCCTCCACTTT.

The chain carries TRBV5-1 and TRBJ2-3; TRBD2 aligns across 13 bases. With 4 bases clipped from V and 0 bases from J, the junction kept 2 bases outside the gene matches. The CDR3 length is 16 residues. The V gene's germline CDR1 is SGHRS and CDR2 YFSETQ. The CDR3, as DNA: TGCGCCAGCAGCCCGGGACTAGCGGGGAGCACAGATACGCAGTATTTT. Translating it yields CASSPGLAGSTDTQYF.